These 8 T cell receptor beta chains originate from one sample sequenced in a study of T cell responses to AZD1222 COVID-19 vaccine. Only in-frame clones appear in the TCRdb table, and some are missing; sequencing was by immunoSEQ multiplex PCR. The sample has more than 150,000 clones; 85% to 90% are singletons. The sequencing used peripheral blood, collected on day 0 of AZD1222 vaccination. These receptors originate from an adult in good health.

The gene calls are TRBV18 and TRBJ1-2, with D uncertain. V lost 2 bases to trimming and J lost 2 bases, with 6 bases between them. Per the germline V gene, CDR1 is KGHSH and CDR2 is LQKENI. This CDR3 contains 13 residues. CDR3 amino acids: CASSPARNYGYTF. The CDR3 nucleotides read TGTGCCAGCTCACCAGCGAGAAACTATGGCTACACCTTC.

This chain joins TRBV28 and TRBJ2-5; D gene uncertain. Trimming cost V 2 bases and J 4 bases, with 2 bases left between them. Germline V gene sequence: CDR1 MDHEN, CDR2 SYDVKM. The CDR3 sequence is 11 residues long. CDR3 sequence: CASSLVETQYF. The CDR3 nucleotides are TGTGCCAGCAGTTTAGTAGAGACCCAGTACTTC.

The chain links TRBV7-3 to TRBJ2-3; D perhaps matches TRBD2 (6 bases). Per germline, CDR1 SGHTA and CDR2 FQGTGA. V was shortened by 2 bases and J by 0 bases, with 21 bases between the two germline ends. The CDR3 has 19 amino acids. CDR3 protein: CASSLRFPSLATSTDTQYF. DNA of the CDR3: TGTGCCAGCAGCTTACGTTTCCCCAGCCTAGCGACTAGCACAGATACGCAGTATTTT.

This chain joins TRBV30 and TRBJ1-3; D call uncertain. With 0 bases removed from V and 4 bases from J, the gap between germline ends came to 10 bases. The V gene's germline CDR1 is GTSNPN and CDR2 SVGIG (reference sequence). The CDR3 is made up of 14 amino acids. The CDR3 nucleotides are TGTGCCTGGAGTGTGCTCGGCCTGGGAAACACCATATATTTT. Protein: CAWSVLGLGNTIYF.

This clone was seen just once. CDR3 DNA: TGTGCCAGCAGCCCTCAGGGGGCTCAGCCCCAGCATTTT. This codes for CASSPQGAQPQHF. The chain joins TRBV7-9 to TRBJ1-5; 8 nucleotides match TRBD1. Germline V gene sequence: CDR1 SEHNR, CDR2 FQNEAQ (reference sequence). This CDR3 spans 13 amino acids. After removal of 5 bases from V and 6 bases from J, the junction contained 3 bases not matched to a gene.

This clone was seen once. The V and J genes are TRBV5-1 and TRBJ2-7; TRBD1 matches at 11 bases. Germline assignment: CDR1 SGHRS and CDR2 YFSETQ. J was trimmed by 1 base and V by 4 bases; bases with no gene match: 7. The CDR3 covers 16 residues. DNA of the CDR3: TGCGCCAGCAGCCCTGGACAGGGGGCGATTTCCTACGAGCAGTACTTC. It encodes CASSPGQGAISYEQYF.

The chain combines TRBV5-1 with TRBJ2-5; D may correspond to TRBD1 or TRBD2 (6 bases each). Germline V gene sequence: CDR1 SGHRS, CDR2 YFSETQ. The CDR3 totals 15 residues. Deletions cut 4 bases from V and 7 bases from J, with 20 bases between. CDR3 sequence (DNA): TGCGCCAGCAGCCTGCTATGGGGGGCGGTCGGGACCCAGTACTTC. Amino acid sequence: CASSLLWGAVGTQYF.

J is TRBJ2-2 and V is TRBV6-4, with 9 bases identical to TRBD1. The trim removed 6 bases at V and 1 base at J, leaving 3 bases unmatched. Germline V lookup: CDR1 MRHNA, CDR2 SNTAGT. There are 15 residues in the CDR3. DNA for the CDR3: TGTGCCAGCAGCGGACAGGGGATGAACACCGGGGAGCTGTTTTTT. As protein: CASSGQGMNTGELFF.